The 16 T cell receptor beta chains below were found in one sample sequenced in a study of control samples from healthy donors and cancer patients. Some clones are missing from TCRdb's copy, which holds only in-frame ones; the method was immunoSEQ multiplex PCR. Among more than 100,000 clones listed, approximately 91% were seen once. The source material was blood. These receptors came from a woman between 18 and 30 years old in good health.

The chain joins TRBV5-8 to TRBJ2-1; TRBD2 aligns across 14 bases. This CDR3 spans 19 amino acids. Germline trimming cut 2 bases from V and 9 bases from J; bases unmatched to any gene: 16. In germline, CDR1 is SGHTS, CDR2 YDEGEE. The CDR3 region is CASSFSQGGTSGRVIEQFF. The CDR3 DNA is TGTGCCAGCAGCTTCTCCCAGGGGGGGACTAGCGGGAGAGTGATTGAGCAGTTCTTC. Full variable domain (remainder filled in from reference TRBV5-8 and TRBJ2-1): EAGVTQSPTHLIKTRGQQATLRCSPISGHTSVYWYQQALGLGLQFLLWYDEGEERNRGNFPPRFSGRQFPNYSSELNVNALELEDSALYLCASSFSQGGTSGRVIEQFFGPGTRLTVL.

The CDR3 DNA sequence: TGTGCCAGTAGTACCACCGGGACAGGCCATTTCTATGGCTACACCTTC. It is translated as CASSTTGTGHFYGYTF. The chain combines TRBV19 with TRBJ1-2; 8 bases align to TRBD1. Germline assignment: CDR1 LNHDA and CDR2 SQIVND (reference sequence). This CDR3 is built from 16 residues. Trimming removed 4 bases from V and 4 bases from J; junction bases left unmatched: 11.

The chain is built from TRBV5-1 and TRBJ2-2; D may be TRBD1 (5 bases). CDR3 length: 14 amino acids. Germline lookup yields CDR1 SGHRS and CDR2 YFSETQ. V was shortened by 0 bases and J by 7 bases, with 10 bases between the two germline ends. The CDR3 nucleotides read TGCGCCAGCAGCTTGGAGGTTAGGGGCGGGGAGCTGTTTTTT. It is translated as CASSLEVRGGELFF.

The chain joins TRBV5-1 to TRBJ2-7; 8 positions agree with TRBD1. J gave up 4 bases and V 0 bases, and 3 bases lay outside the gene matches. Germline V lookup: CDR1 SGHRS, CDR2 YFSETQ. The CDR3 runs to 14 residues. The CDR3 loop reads CASSLVQGVYEQYF. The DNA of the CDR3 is TGCGCCAGCAGCTTGGTACAGGGGGTATACGAGCAGTACTTC.

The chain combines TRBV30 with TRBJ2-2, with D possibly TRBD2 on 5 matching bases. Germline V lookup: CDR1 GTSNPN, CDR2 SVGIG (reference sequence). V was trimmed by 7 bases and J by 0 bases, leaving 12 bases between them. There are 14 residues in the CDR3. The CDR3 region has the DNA TGTGCCTTCCACGGGGATACGAACACCGGGGAGCTGTTTTTT. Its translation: CAFHGDTNTGELFF.

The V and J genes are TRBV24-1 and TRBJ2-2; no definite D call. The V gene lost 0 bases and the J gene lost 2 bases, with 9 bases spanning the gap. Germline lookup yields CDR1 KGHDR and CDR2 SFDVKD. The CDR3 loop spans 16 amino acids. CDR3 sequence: CATSDLPAVNTGELFF. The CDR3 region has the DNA TGTGCCACCAGTGATTTGCCCGCGGTCAACACCGGGGAGCTGTTTTTT.

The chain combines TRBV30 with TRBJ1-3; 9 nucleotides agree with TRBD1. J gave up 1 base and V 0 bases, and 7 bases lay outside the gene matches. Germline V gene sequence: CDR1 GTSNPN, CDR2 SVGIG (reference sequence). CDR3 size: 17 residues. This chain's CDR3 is CAWSVLGTGWSGNTIYF. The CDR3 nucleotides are TGTGCCTGGAGTGTGTTGGGGACAGGGTGGTCTGGAAACACCATATATTTT.

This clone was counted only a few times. The CDR3 loop is CASGQRLLATNEKLFF. CDR3 sequence (DNA): TGTGCCAGTGGTCAGCGTCTCCTTGCAACTAATGAAAAACTGTTTTTT. This rearrangement joins TRBV19 to TRBJ1-4; D remains unclear. Germline V gene sequence: CDR1 LNHDA, CDR2 SQIVND (reference sequence). Deletions cut 8 bases from V and 0 bases from J, with 16 bases between. The CDR3 is 16 residues long.

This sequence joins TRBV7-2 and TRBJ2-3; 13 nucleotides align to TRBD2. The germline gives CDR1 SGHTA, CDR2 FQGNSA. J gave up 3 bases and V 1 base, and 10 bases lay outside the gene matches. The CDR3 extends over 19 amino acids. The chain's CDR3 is CASSLVPSGLAGRTDTQYF. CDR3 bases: TGTGCCAGCAGCTTAGTTCCATCGGGACTAGCGGGACGGACAGATACGCAGTATTTT.

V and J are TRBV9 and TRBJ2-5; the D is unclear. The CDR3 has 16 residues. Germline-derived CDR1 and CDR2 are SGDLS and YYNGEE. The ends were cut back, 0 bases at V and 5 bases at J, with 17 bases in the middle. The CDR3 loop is CASSVAPSSVAETQYF. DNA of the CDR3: TGTGCCAGCAGCGTAGCCCCCAGTTCCGTGGCGGAGACCCAGTACTTC.

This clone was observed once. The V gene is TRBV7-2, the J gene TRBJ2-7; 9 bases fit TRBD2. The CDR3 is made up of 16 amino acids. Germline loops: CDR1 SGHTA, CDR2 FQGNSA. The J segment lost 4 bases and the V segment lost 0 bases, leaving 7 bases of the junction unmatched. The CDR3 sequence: CASSLAGTSRLYEQYF. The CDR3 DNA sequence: TGTGCCAGCAGCTTAGCCGGGACTAGCAGACTATACGAGCAGTACTTC. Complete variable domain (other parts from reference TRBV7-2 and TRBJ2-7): GAGVSQSPSNKVTEKGKDVELRCDPISGHTALYWYRQSLGQGLEFLIYFQGNSAPDKSGLPSDRFSAERTGGSVSTLTIQRTQQEDSAVYLCASSLAGTSRLYEQYFGPGTRLTVT.

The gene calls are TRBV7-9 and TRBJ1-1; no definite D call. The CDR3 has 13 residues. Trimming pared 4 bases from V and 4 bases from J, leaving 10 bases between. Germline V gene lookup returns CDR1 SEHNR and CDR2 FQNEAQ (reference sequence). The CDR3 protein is CASSSQAGTEAFF. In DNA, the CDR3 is TGTGCCAGCAGCTCTCAGGCAGGCACTGAAGCTTTCTTT. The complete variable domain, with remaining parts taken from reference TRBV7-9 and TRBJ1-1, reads DTGVSQNPRHKITKRGQNVTFRCDPISEHNRLYWYRQTLGQGPEFLTYFQNEAQLEKSRLLSDRFSAERPKGSFSTLEIQRTEQGDSAMYLCASSSQAGTEAFFGQGTRLTVV.

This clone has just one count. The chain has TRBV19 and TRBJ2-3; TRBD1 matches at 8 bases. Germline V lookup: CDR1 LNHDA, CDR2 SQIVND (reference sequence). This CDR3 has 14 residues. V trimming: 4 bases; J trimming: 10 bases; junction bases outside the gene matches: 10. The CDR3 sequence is CASSRDRQGLAQYF. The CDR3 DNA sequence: TGTGCCAGTAGTAGGGACAGGCAGGGGTTGGCGCAGTATTTT.

The CDR3 here is CATSDSGQGRNQPQHF. The CDR3 DNA follows: TGTGCCACCAGTGATTCCGGACAGGGGCGGAATCAGCCCCAGCATTTT. The genes are TRBV24-1 and TRBJ1-5; 9 bases are shared with TRBD1. The germline gives CDR1 KGHDR, CDR2 SFDVKD. The CDR3 totals 16 residues. With 2 bases clipped from V and 4 bases from J, the junction kept 5 bases outside the gene matches.

The CDR3 DNA sequence: TGTGCCAGCAGCCTCGGCGGGGGCTACCTGGAAAACACCATATATTTT. This translates into CASSLGGGYLENTIYF. V gene TRBV9 combines with J gene TRBJ1-3, with TRBD1 as a possible D gene (6 bases). The CDR3 length is 16 residues. Germline CDR1 and CDR2: SGDLS and YYNGEE. The V end lost 4 bases, the J end lost 6 bases, and 20 bases lay between the germline ends.

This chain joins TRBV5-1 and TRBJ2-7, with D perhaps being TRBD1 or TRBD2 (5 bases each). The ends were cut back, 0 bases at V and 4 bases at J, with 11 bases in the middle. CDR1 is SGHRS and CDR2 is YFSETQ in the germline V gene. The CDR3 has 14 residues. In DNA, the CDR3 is TGCGCCAGCAGCTTGGCCGGGGCCGCATACGAGCAGTACTTC. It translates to CASSLAGAAYEQYF.